Listed below are T cell receptor beta chains from one sample, sequenced in a study of blood T cell repertoires in COVID-19. This table comes from immunoSEQ multiplex PCR, and its TCRdb copy is limited to in-frame clones, with some not included. The data show 90,000 or so clones, with approximately 88% seen just once and 15% to 20% held by the top ten. The sequencing input was peripheral blood. The receptors come from a woman aged 55-75 years with COVID-19, enrolled during active disease. CDR3s include the opening cysteine and the closing phenylalanine or tryptophan. Each record gives: D gene, clone size, V gene, J gene, CDR3 DNA, CDR3 protein. A D gene is named only where the DNA matches it firmly. The size of a clone is reported for some rows only, either as once, few or many, or as a class for expanded clones.

>.|.|TRBV7-6|TRBJ2-6
TGTGCCAGCAGCTTAGTTGCGGCGAAGGGGGCCAACGTCCTGACTTTC
CASSLVAAKGANVLTF
>.|.|TRBV4-3|TRBJ2-2
TGCGCCAGCAGCCAAGGGCAGTACACCGGGGAGCTGTTTTTT
CASSQGQYTGELFF
>.|.|TRBV5-1|TRBJ2-7
TGCGCCAGCAGCTTGGTCGGGAGCTCCTACGAGCAGTACTTC
CASSLVGSSYEQYF
>.|.|TRBV12-3/TRBV12-4|TRBJ1-4
TGTGCCAGCAGTCGGGACTTCAATGAAAAACTGTTTTTT
CASSRDFNEKLFF
>TRBD1|.|TRBV28|TRBJ2-5
TGTGCCAGCAGTTTCCAGGGGGCGTGGGAGACCCAGTACTTC
CASSFQGAWETQYF
>.|.|TRBV4-2|TRBJ1-4
TGTGCCAGCAGCCCCCTCGGGAGGGCTGGGTCTAATGAAAAACTGTTTTTT
CASSPLGRAGSNEKLFF
>TRBD1|.|TRBV19|TRBJ1-1
TGTGCCGATATAACAGGGGGGGATGAAGCTTTCTTT
CADITGGDEAFF
>.|.|TRBV12-3/TRBV12-4|TRBJ1-6
TGTGCCAGCAGAGAGGGAAATTCACCCCTCCACTTT
CASREGNSPLHF
>TRBD2|once|TRBV7-3|TRBJ2-5
TGTGCCAGCAGCAGGACTAGCAAAGAGACCCAGTACTTC
CASSRTSKETQYF
>TRBD1|.|TRBV23-1|TRBJ2-7
TGCGCCAGCAGTCAATCGAGGACAGGGCAATGGGAGGAATCCTACGAGCAGTACTTC
CASSQSRTGQWEESYEQYF
>.|.|TRBV6-5|TRBJ1-2
TGTGCCAGCAGTTCCCCAGGGTATGGCTACACCTTC
CASSSPGYGYTF
>.|.|TRBV15|TRBJ1-6
TGTGCCACCAGCAGAGCCCCCAGGGGCCCGTCACCCCTCCACTTT
CATSRAPRGPSPLHF
>.|.|TRBV2|TRBJ1-5
TGTGCCAGCAGCGGACAGATAGATCAGCCCCAGCATTTT
CASSGQIDQPQHF
>TRBD1|.|TRBV6-5|TRBJ1-6
TGTGCCAGCACTCCGGGACAGCTAAATTCACCCCTCCACTTT
CASTPGQLNSPLHF
>.|once|TRBV7-8|TRBJ1-2
TGTGCCAGCAGCTTAGCATCCAGCTATGGCTACACCTTC
CASSLASSYGYTF
>TRBD2|.|TRBV2|TRBJ2-7
TGTGCCAGCAGTGGCGGACTAGCGGGGGACTCCTACGAGCAGTACTTC
CASSGGLAGDSYEQYF
>.|once|TRBV18|TRBJ2-5
TGTGCCAGCTCACCACAACAGGGAGAGACCCAGTACTTC
CASSPQQGETQYF
>.|.|TRBV15|TRBJ2-5
TGTGCCACCAGTGGAGGGCTCTCGGAGACCCAGTACTTC
CATSGGLSETQYF
>.|few|TRBV15|TRBJ2-6
TGTGCCACCAGCAGAGTGTGGGAGACGGCCTCTGGGGCCAACGTCCTGACTTTC
CATSRVWETASGANVLTF
>TRBD2|.|TRBV6-5|TRBJ2-5
TGTGCCAGCAGCGCGGGGGAACAAGAGACCCAGTACTTC
CASSAGEQETQYF
>.|.|TRBV19|TRBJ2-3
TGTGCCAGTAGTATAGAAGAAGGGGTGGAGCCGTATTTT
CASSIEEGVEPYF
>.|.|TRBV19|TRBJ1-6
TGTGCCAGTACGGTAGGGGACATGTCCTATAATTCACCCCTCCACTTT
CASTVGDMSYNSPLHF
>.|once|TRBV18|TRBJ1-1
TGTGCCAGCTCAGCGAGAGTATCGAACACTGAAGCTTTCTTT
CASSARVSNTEAFF
>TRBD1|.|TRBV18|TRBJ1-5
TGTGCCAGCTCACCACGGGACAGGTTCGATCAGCCCCAGCATTTT
CASSPRDRFDQPQHF
>.|.|TRBV5-1|TRBJ2-7
TGCGCCAGCAGCTCGACAGCTACCTACGAGCAGTACTTC
CASSSTATYEQYF
>.|.|TRBV24-1|TRBJ2-3
TGTGCCACCAGGGAGGAGGGACAGTCCACAGATACGCAGTATTTT
CATREEGQSTDTQYF
>TRBD1|.|TRBV11-2|TRBJ1-2
TGTGCCAGCAGCTCCAGGGGGGCCAACTATGGCTACACCTTC
CASSSRGANYGYTF
>.|.|TRBV4-2|TRBJ1-2
TGTGCCAGCAGCCAAGATACAGGCCTAATAAACTATGGCTACACCTTC
CASSQDTGLINYGYTF
>.|few|TRBV9|TRBJ1-1
TGTGCCAGCAGCTCACGGGGAACTGAAGCTTTCTTT
CASSSRGTEAFF
>TRBD1|.|TRBV5-1|TRBJ2-7
TGCGCCAGCAACCCGGGACAGGGGTACTACGAGCAGTACTTC
CASNPGQGYYEQYF
>TRBD1|.|TRBV18|TRBJ2-3
TGTGCCAGCTCAGAAGGGACAGCTCCAGATACGCAGTATTTT
CASSEGTAPDTQYF
>.|once|TRBV7-9|TRBJ2-5
TGTGCCAGCAGCATTGAATTGGAGGAGACCCAGTACTTC
CASSIELEETQYF
>TRBD1|.|TRBV18|TRBJ1-3
TGTGCCAGCTCACCATCGGGACAGCTTTCTGGAAACACCATATATTTT
CASSPSGQLSGNTIYF
>TRBD1|.|TRBV19|TRBJ1-1
TGTGCCAGTAGTAACCAGGGGGGAACTGAAGCTTTCTTT
CASSNQGGTEAFF
>.|.|TRBV30|TRBJ1-5
TGTGCCTGGAGGACCCCTGGGCAGCGGTCCCAGCATTTT
CAWRTPGQRSQHF
>.|.|TRBV11-2|TRBJ2-7
TGTGCCAGCAGCTTAGATAGAAATTCCTACGAGCAGTACTTC
CASSLDRNSYEQYF
>.|.|TRBV12-2|TRBJ1-6
TGTGCAAGTCGCCCCCGAAGTGACACCCGGAGGCTCCCCTATAATTCACCCCTCCACTTT
CASRPRSDTRRLPYNSPLHF
>.|.|TRBV16|TRBJ1-3
TGTGCCAGCAGCCACAACCGGGAAGCGGGAAACACCATATATTTT
CASSHNREAGNTIYF
>.|.|TRBV28|TRBJ1-3
TGTGCCTGCCGTCTCAGTGGCTCTGGAAACACCATATATTTT
CACRLSGSGNTIYF
>TRBD1|.|TRBV7-8|TRBJ1-4
TGTGCCAGCAGCCGAGAGAGACAGGGTAGTGAAAAACTGTTTTTT
CASSRERQGSEKLFF
>.|.|TRBV25-1|TRBJ2-1
TGTGCCAGCAGTGTCGGCGGGAATGAGCAGTTCTTC
CASSVGGNEQFF
>TRBD2|.|TRBV7-2|TRBJ2-1
TGTGCCAGCACCTCCAGCGGGGGGGGAAGGAATGAGCAGTTCTTC
CASTSSGGGRNEQFF
>.|.|TRBV10-1|TRBJ2-7
TGCGCCAGCAGGGCATTAGGGGGGGCCAAGTCGTTC
CASRALGGAKSF
>TRBD2|once|TRBV7-2|TRBJ2-7
TGTGCCAGCAGCATAGCGGGGGGGGGCTACGAGCAGTACTTC
CASSIAGGGYEQYF
>.|.|TRBV28|TRBJ2-3
TGTGCCAGCAGTCCCAGGGTCGGTATAAGCACAGATACGCAGTATTTT
CASSPRVGISTDTQYF
>.|.|TRBV18|TRBJ1-2
TGTGCCAGCTCACCAGACGGGAGTGGTGGCTACACCTTC
CASSPDGSGGYTF
>TRBD1|.|TRBV7-2|TRBJ1-1
TGTGCCAGCAGCTTAGAAGGCTCAGGGGGGACTGAAGCTTTCTTT
CASSLEGSGGTEAFF
>TRBD1|.|TRBV27|TRBJ1-1
TGTGCCAGCAGTTTATCGACGGGACAGTTGACGAACACTGAAGCTTTCTTT
CASSLSTGQLTNTEAFF
>TRBD1|.|TRBV6-2/TRBV6-3|TRBJ2-2
TGTGCCAGCAGTTACTCGGGACAGAAAAACACCGGGGAGCTGTTTTTT
CASSYSGQKNTGELFF
>.|once|TRBV7-9|TRBJ1-3
TGTGCCAGCAGCTCAGCCGGGGGGACAGGAAACACCATATATTTT
CASSSAGGTGNTIYF
>.|.|TRBV14|TRBJ1-1
TGTGCCAGCAGCCAAATAGGGGTCCGGAACACTGAAGCTTTCTTT
CASSQIGVRNTEAFF
>.|.|TRBV18|TRBJ2-7
TGTGCCAGCTCTCAGGGGTTTCGCTACGAGCAGTACTTC
CASSQGFRYEQYF
>TRBD2|.|TRBV11-2|TRBJ2-3
TGTGCCAGCAGCACCCTAGCGGGGGGGCGGGATACGCAGTATTTT
CASSTLAGGRDTQYF